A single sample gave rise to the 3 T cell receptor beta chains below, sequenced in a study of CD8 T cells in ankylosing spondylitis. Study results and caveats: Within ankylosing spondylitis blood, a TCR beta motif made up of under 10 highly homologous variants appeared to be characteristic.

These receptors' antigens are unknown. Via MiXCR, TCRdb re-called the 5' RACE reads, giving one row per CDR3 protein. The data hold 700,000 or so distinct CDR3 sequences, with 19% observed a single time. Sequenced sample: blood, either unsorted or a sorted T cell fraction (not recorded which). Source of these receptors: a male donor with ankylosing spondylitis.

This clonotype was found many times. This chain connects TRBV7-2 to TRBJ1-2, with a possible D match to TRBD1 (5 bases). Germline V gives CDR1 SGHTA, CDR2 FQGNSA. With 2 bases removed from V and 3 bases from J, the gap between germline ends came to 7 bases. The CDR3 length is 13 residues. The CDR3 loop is CASSLFRDYGYTF. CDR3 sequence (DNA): TGTGCCAGCAGCTTATTCAGGGACTATGGCTACACCTTC.

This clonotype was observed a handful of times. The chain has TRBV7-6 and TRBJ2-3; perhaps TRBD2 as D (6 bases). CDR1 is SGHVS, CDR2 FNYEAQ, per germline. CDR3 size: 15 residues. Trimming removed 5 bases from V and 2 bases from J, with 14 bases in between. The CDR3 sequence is CASSPRDFNTDTQYF. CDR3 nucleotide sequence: TGTGCCAGCAGCCCTAGGGACTTCAACACAGATACGCAGTATTTT.

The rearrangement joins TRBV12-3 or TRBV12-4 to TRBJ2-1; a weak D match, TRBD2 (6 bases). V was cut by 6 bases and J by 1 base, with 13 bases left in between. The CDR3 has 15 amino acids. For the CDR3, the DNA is TGTGCCAGCAGAGAGACTAGTCGGTCCTACAATGAGCAGTTCTTC. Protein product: CASRETSRSYNEQFF.